A selection of T cell receptor beta chains follows, all from one sample in a study of response to subunit inactivated influenza vaccine. Each CDR3 protein is one row after TCRdb ran MiXCR on the RT-PCR reads. Among 500,000 to 550,000 distinct CDR3 sequences listed, around 21% were seen once. These data were likewise used in another study, on T cells expressing NK-cell markers.

The sequencing here drew on CD4+ T cells sorted from PBMCs, taken 11 to 12 days after vaccination. These receptors all stem from a man aged 50 to 60 who received an inactivated influenza vaccine. CDR3s include the opening cysteine and the closing phenylalanine or tryptophan. A D gene is named only where the DNA matches it firmly. The size field is filled for only some rows; it gives once, few, many or a size class.

D: .; size: few; J: TRBJ2-1; V: TRBV5-6; CDR3: CASSRRRGTYNEQFF; DNA: TGTGCCAGCAGCCGCCGAAGGGGGACCTACAATGAGCAGTTCTTC
D: TRBD2; size: .; J: TRBJ2-7; V: TRBV4-3; CDR3: CASSLSGVGYEQYF; DNA: TGCGCCAGCAGCCTTAGCGGGGTGGGCTACGAGCAGTACTTC
D: .; size: .; J: TRBJ2-2; V: TRBV12-3/TRBV12-4; CDR3: CASRPRILAGELFF; DNA: TGTGCCAGCAGACCCAGGATTTTGGCCGGGGAGCTGTTTTTT
D: .; size: few; J: TRBJ2-7; V: TRBV5-1; CDR3: CASSLEGGLVYEQYF; DNA: TGCGCCAGCAGCTTGGAGGGGGGGCTCGTCTACGAGCAGTACTTC
D: TRBD1; size: .; J: TRBJ1-6; V: TRBV5-6; CDR3: CASSTGPGGSPLHF; DNA: TGTGCCAGCAGCACCGGGCCAGGGGGTTCACCCCTCCACTTT
D: .; size: .; J: TRBJ2-3; V: TRBV4-3; CDR3: CASSLGTTSGTDTQYF; DNA: TGCGCCAGCAGCCTAGGGACCACCTCGGGCACAGATACGCAGTATTTT
D: .; size: few; J: TRBJ2-7; V: TRBV6-5; CDR3: CASSYSLGGTHEQYF; DNA: TGTGCCAGCAGTTACTCCCTCGGCGGGACCCACGAGCAGTACTTC
D: TRBD1; size: .; J: TRBJ2-2; V: TRBV30; CDR3: CAWSRTGRTGELFF; DNA: TGTGCCTGGAGTAGGACAGGGAGGACCGGGGAGCTGTTTTTT
D: TRBD1; size: few; J: TRBJ2-7; V: TRBV28; CDR3: CATRDSQSYKQYF; DNA: TGTGCCACCAGGGACAGCCAGTCCTACAAGCAGTACTTC
D: TRBD2; size: few; J: TRBJ2-1; V: TRBV12-3/TRBV12-4; CDR3: CASRSGLAGGPTQFF; DNA: TGTGCCAGCAGGTCGGGACTAGCGGGTGGACCTACCCAGTTCTTC
D: .; size: .; J: TRBJ2-3; V: TRBV2; CDR3: CASTEGHPTDTQYF; DNA: TGTGCCAGCACCGAGGGACATCCGACCGATACGCAGTATTTT
D: .; size: few; J: TRBJ2-7; V: TRBV20-1; CDR3: CSARDPLDPYEQYF; DNA: TGCAGTGCTAGAGACCCCCTTGATCCCTACGAGCAGTACTTC
D: .; size: .; J: TRBJ2-2; V: TRBV4-2; CDR3: CASSQGGEANTGELFF; DNA: TGTGCCAGCAGCCAGGGCGGAGAGGCGAACACCGGGGAGCTGTTTTTT
D: .; size: .; J: TRBJ1-1; V: TRBV5-6; CDR3: CASTRPGLREGTEAFF; DNA: TGTGCCAGCACCCGCCCGGGGCTCAGGGAGGGCACTGAAGCTTTCTTT
D: .; size: .; J: TRBJ2-3; V: TRBV5-1; CDR3: CASTRGTVSTDTQYF; DNA: TGCGCCAGCACACGCGGGACCGTTAGCACAGATACGCAGTATTTT
D: TRBD2; size: .; J: TRBJ2-1; V: TRBV20-1; CDR3: CSARASGASGRFRNEQFF; DNA: TGCAGTGCTAGAGCCTCCGGAGCGAGCGGGAGATTTCGGAATGAGCAGTTCTTC
D: .; size: .; J: TRBJ2-2; V: TRBV5-6; CDR3: CASSLSPGVTGELFF; DNA: TGTGCCAGCAGCTTGTCGCCAGGTGTCACCGGGGAGCTGTTTTTT
D: .; size: .; J: TRBJ1-2; V: TRBV29-1; CDR3: CSVDGRGGSSTF; DNA: TGCAGCGTTGACGGACGGGGAGGATCTAGCACCTTC
D: TRBD1; size: few; J: TRBJ2-1; V: TRBV18; CDR3: CASSDRVGTTYNEQFF; DNA: TGTGCCAGCTCGGACAGGGTAGGGACGACCTACAATGAGCAGTTCTTC
D: .; size: few; J: TRBJ1-2; V: TRBV6-1; CDR3: CASSREISANYGYTF; DNA: TGTGCCAGCTCGCGCGAGATATCAGCTAACTATGGCTACACCTTC
D: TRBD2; size: few; J: TRBJ2-7; V: TRBV20-1; CDR3: CSALAGGAGYEQYF; DNA: TGCAGTGCCTTAGCGGGAGGCGCTGGATACGAGCAGTACTTC
D: .; size: .; J: TRBJ2-7; V: TRBV3-1; CDR3: CASSQGNPGRREF; DNA: TGTGCCAGCAGCCAAGGTAATCCGGGACGGAGGGAGTTC
D: TRBD2; size: few; J: TRBJ2-7; V: TRBV20-1; CDR3: CSASGGRAYYEQYF; DNA: TGCAGTGCTAGTGGCGGGAGGGCCTACTACGAGCAGTACTTC
D: .; size: .; J: TRBJ2-6; V: TRBV6-2/TRBV6-3; CDR3: CASSYSKWYSPSGANVLTF; DNA: TGTGCCAGCAGTTACTCGAAGTGGTACAGTCCCTCTGGGGCCAACGTCCTGACTTTC
D: .; size: .; J: TRBJ2-7; V: TRBV5-8; CDR3: CASSLGTDSYEQYF; DNA: TGTGCCAGCAGCTTGGGGACAGACTCCTACGAGCAGTACTTC
D: .; size: .; J: TRBJ2-3; V: TRBV20-1; CDR3: CSARHLGSGTDTQYF; DNA: TGCAGTGCTAGGCACCTCGGGAGTGGCACAGATACGCAGTATTTT
D: TRBD2; size: .; J: TRBJ2-1; V: TRBV11-2; CDR3: CASSFGLASGNEQFF; DNA: TGTGCCAGCAGCTTCGGACTAGCGTCTGGGAATGAGCAGTTCTTC
D: .; size: few; J: TRBJ2-1; V: TRBV20-1; CDR3: CSARDVGGAYNEQFF; DNA: TGCAGTGCTAGAGATGTGGGGGGAGCCTACAATGAGCAGTTCTTC
D: .; size: few; J: TRBJ1-5; V: TRBV20-1; CDR3: CSANAGGGAQPQHF; DNA: TGCAGTGCTAACGCCGGGGGGGGCGCTCAGCCCCAGCATTTT
D: .; size: few; J: TRBJ2-5; V: TRBV6-5; CDR3: CASSYLAREETQYF; DNA: TGTGCCAGCAGTTACTTAGCCAGGGAAGAGACCCAGTACTTC
D: .; size: .; J: TRBJ2-5; V: TRBV28; CDR3: CASRLVGVVPVDF; DNA: TGTGCCAGCAGACTAGTAGGGGTGGTCCCCGTGGACTTC
D: .; size: .; J: TRBJ1-2; V: TRBV12-3/TRBV12-4; CDR3: CASSLEDHMGGYTF; DNA: TGTGCCAGCAGCCTAGAGGACCATATGGGGGGCTACACCTTC
D: .; size: .; J: TRBJ2-7; V: TRBV18; CDR3: CASSPVGFNYEQYF; DNA: TGTGCCAGCTCACCTGTGGGGTTCAACTACGAGCAGTACTTC
D: .; size: many; J: TRBJ2-3; V: TRBV5-1; CDR3: CASSPGLNTDTQYF; DNA: TGCGCCAGCAGCCCGGGACTTAACACAGATACGCAGTATTTT
D: .; size: .; J: TRBJ2-7; V: TRBV29-1; CDR3: CSVRHGPSYEQYF; DNA: TGCAGCGTTCGCCATGGGCCATCCTACGAGCAGTACTTC
D: TRBD2; size: many; J: TRBJ2-3; V: TRBV3-1; CDR3: CASSRTSRTDTQYF; DNA: TGTGCCAGCAGCCGGACTAGCCGCACAGATACGCAGTATTTT
D: .; size: few; J: TRBJ2-7; V: TRBV7-8; CDR3: CASSPSHGTYEQYF; DNA: TGTGCCAGCAGCCCCTCCCACGGAACCTACGAGCAGTACTTC
D: TRBD1; size: .; J: TRBJ1-4; V: TRBV20-1; CDR3: CSASGQGFSEKLFF; DNA: TGCAGTGCTAGCGGACAGGGTTTTTCCGAAAAACTGTTTTTT
D: TRBD1; size: .; J: TRBJ1-2; V: TRBV5-8; CDR3: CASTQGGFNYGYTF; DNA: TGTGCCAGCACCCAGGGGGGATTTAACTATGGCTACACCTTC
D: .; size: .; J: TRBJ2-1; V: TRBV10-3; CDR3: CAIREGAGYNNEQFF; DNA: TGTGCCATCAGGGAAGGGGCGGGGTATAACAATGAGCAGTTCTTC
D: TRBD1; size: few; J: TRBJ2-3; V: TRBV7-6; CDR3: CASSLGDRGSDTQYF; DNA: TGTGCCAGCAGCTTAGGGGACAGGGGGTCAGATACGCAGTATTTT
D: .; size: .; J: TRBJ1-2; V: TRBV10-3; CDR3: CAISAGVGYGYTF; DNA: TGTGCCATCAGTGCTGGGGTCGGGTATGGCTACACCTTC
D: .; size: .; J: TRBJ1-1; V: TRBV5-1; CDR3: CASREQGLSTEAFF; DNA: TGCGCCAGCAGGGAGCAGGGTTTGAGCACTGAAGCTTTCTTT
D: .; size: .; J: TRBJ2-7; V: TRBV7-2; CDR3: CASSPEGGAGEQYF; DNA: TGTGCCAGCAGCCCAGAGGGGGGGGCGGGGGAGCAGTACTTC
D: .; size: few; J: TRBJ1-2; V: TRBV7-9; CDR3: CASSLGQNNYGYTF; DNA: TGTGCCAGCAGCTTAGGACAGAACAACTATGGCTACACCTTC
D: .; size: few; J: TRBJ2-1; V: TRBV4-3; CDR3: CASSQSRASSYNEQFF; DNA: TGCGCCAGCAGCCAAAGTAGGGCGAGCTCCTACAATGAGCAGTTCTTC
D: TRBD2; size: .; J: TRBJ2-4; V: TRBV10-3; CDR3: CAISGGVAGKNIQYF; DNA: TGTGCCATCAGTGGGGGGGTAGCGGGAAAAAACATTCAGTACTTC
D: .; size: .; J: TRBJ2-1; V: TRBV14; CDR3: CASSQVLQATYNEQFF; DNA: TGTGCCAGCAGCCAAGTTCTACAGGCTACCTACAATGAGCAGTTCTTC